The 28 T cell receptor beta chains listed next were all sequenced from one sample in a study of blood T cell repertoires in COVID-19. Clones were sequenced by immunoSEQ multiplex PCR, and TCRdb holds only the in-frame ones, with some missing. Here the sample spans roughly 220,000 clones, 75% to 85% being singletons. Sequenced sample: PBMCs or T cells enriched from blood (not recorded which). These receptors came from a young man with acute COVID-19.

This rearrangement joins TRBV24-1 to TRBJ1-2; the D gene is possibly TRBD1 (6 bases). The V gene's germline CDR1 is KGHDR and CDR2 SFDVKD. This CDR3 has 15 residues. With 2 bases removed from V and 2 bases from J, the gap between germline ends came to 11 bases. In DNA, the CDR3 is TGTGCCACCAGTGATTCCAGGGGAGGGAACTATGGCTACACCTTC. Translating it yields CATSDSRGGNYGYTF.

The V call is TRBV2, the J call TRBJ2-3, with a tentative D call TRBD2 (5 bases). Trimming shortened V by 7 bases and J by 2 bases, and 16 bases separated the two germline ends. Germline V gene data show CDR1 as SNHLY and CDR2 as FYNNEI. The CDR3 has 15 residues. The CDR3 reads CASIRAETHTDTQYF. The CDR3 nucleotides read TGTGCCAGCATACGAGCGGAGACACACACAGATACGCAGTATTTT. Looking up the rest from reference TRBV2 and TRBJ2-3 gives the full variable domain: EPEVTQTPSHQVTQMGQEVILRCVPISNHLYFYWYRQILGQKVEFLVSFYNNEISEKSEIFDDQFSVERPDGSNFTLKIRSTKLEDSAMYFCASIRAETHTDTQYFGPGTRLTVL.

The V call is TRBV27, the J call TRBJ2-7, with TRBD1 identical over 8 bases. This CDR3 is 14 amino acids long. V shed 6 bases, J shed 0 bases, and the junction held 4 bases outside the gene matches. CDR1 MNHEY and CDR2 SMNVEV come from the germline V gene (reference sequence). The CDR3 nucleotides are TGTGCCAGCAGAGAGGGACAGGTCTCCTACGAGCAGTACTTC. Translation gives CASREGQVSYEQYF.

This clone appeared once. V is TRBV4-1 and J is TRBJ2-7; 9 nucleotides match TRBD1. CDR1 is MGHRA, CDR2 YSYEKL, per germline. V lost 1 base to trimming and J lost 2 bases; unmatched junction nucleotides: 6. The CDR3 covers 16 residues. The CDR3 spells CASSQGGGTGPYEQYF. CDR3 sequence (DNA): TGCGCCAGCAGCCAAGGGGGAGGGACAGGGCCCTACGAGCAGTACTTC.

The chain is built from TRBV6-6 and TRBJ2-7, with D uncertain. The CDR3 consists of 12 residues. Trimming took off 0 bases at V and 4 bases at J, with 4 bases between the two ends. Germline CDR1 MNHNY, CDR2 SVGAGI (reference sequence). In DNA form, the CDR3 reads TGTGCCAGCAGTTACTCACAGTACGAGCAGTACTTC. It translates to CASSYSQYEQYF.

Of note for this clone: Other DNA sequences of this sample code for an identical CDR3. CDR3 DNA: TGTGCCAGCAGTTTATCGGTTCAGCCCCAGCATTTT. Its translation is CASSLSVQPQHF. This rearrangement joins TRBV28 to TRBJ1-5, with unresolved D. Germline CDR1 and CDR2: MDHEN and SYDVKM. V was clipped by 1 base and J by 6 bases, with 4 bases between them. CDR3 length: 12 amino acids.

The V gene is TRBV6-1, the J gene TRBJ2-3; D possibly corresponds to TRBD1 (7 bases). Trimming removed 3 bases at V and 3 bases at J, with 13 bases between. This CDR3 is built from 15 residues. Germline lookup yields CDR1 MNHNS and CDR2 SASEGT. The CDR3 DNA sequence: TGTGCCAGCAGTGAGGCAGGGGGGCGAACAGATACGCAGTATTTT. Protein product: CASSEAGGRTDTQYF.

The chain recombines TRBV5-5 with TRBJ2-1, with no clear D. Germline V gives CDR1 SGHKS, CDR2 YYEKEE (reference sequence). This CDR3 is built from 14 residues. Trimming removed 1 base from V and 7 bases from J, with 12 bases in between. CDR3 region: CASSLNAVRNEQFF. The CDR3 DNA reads as TGTGCCAGCAGCTTGAACGCGGTAAGGAATGAGCAGTTCTTC.

The chain combines TRBV9 with TRBJ2-3; 10 bases line up with TRBD2. From germline, CDR1 is SGDLS and CDR2 YYNGEE. This CDR3 spans 17 amino acids. V lost 0 bases to trimming and J lost 5 bases; unmatched junction nucleotides: 9. The CDR3 region has the DNA TGTGCCAGCAGCGTAGCTACACCAGCGGGGGGGGAAGATACGCAGTATTTT. This translates into CASSVATPAGGEDTQYF. Using reference TRBV9 and TRBJ2-3 for the parts outside the CDR3, the full variable domain is DSGVTQTPKHLITATGQRVTLRCSPRSGDLSVYWYQQSLDQGLQFLIQYYNGEERAKGNILERFSAQQFPDLHSELNLSSLELGDSALYFCASSVATPAGGEDTQYFGPGTRLTVL.

The rearrangement uses TRBV7-9 and TRBJ1-1; D gene ambiguous. The germline CDR1 and CDR2 sequences are SEHNR and FQNEAQ (reference sequence). The CDR3 sequence is 14 residues long. With 8 bases removed from V and 0 bases from J, the gap between germline ends came to 13 bases. This CDR3 is CASSPRVMNTEAFF. For the CDR3, the DNA is TGTGCCAGCTCTCCACGGGTCATGAACACTGAAGCTTTCTTT. Using reference TRBV7-9 and TRBJ1-1 for the parts outside the CDR3, the full variable domain is DTGVSQNPRHKITKRGQNVTFRCDPISEHNRLYWYRQTLGQGPEFLTYFQNEAQLEKSRLLSDRFSAERPKGSFSTLEIQRTEQGDSAMYLCASSPRVMNTEAFFGQGTRLTVV.

The chain is built from TRBV11-3 and TRBJ2-3; D remains ambiguous. V lost 5 bases and J lost 3, with 6 bases in between. From germline, CDR1 is SGHNT and CDR2 YENEEA. The CDR3 has 12 amino acids. CDR3 in DNA: TGTGCCAGCAGCCACGGGACAGATACGCAGTATTTT. This translates into CASSHGTDTQYF.

This clone was seen a few times. The chain couples TRBV6-6 to TRBJ2-2; the match to TRBD1 covers 9 bases. This CDR3 comprises 13 residues. Germline lookup yields CDR1 MNHNY and CDR2 SVGAGI (reference sequence). V gave up 10 bases and J gave up 3 bases; unmatched junction bases: 3. The CDR3 nucleotides are TGTGCCACATGGGACAGGGACACCGGGGAGCTGTTTTTT. Amino acid sequence: CATWDRDTGELFF.

V is TRBV11-1 and J is TRBJ2-3, with a weak D call TRBD1 (6 bases). Germline V gene sequence: CDR1 SGHAT, CDR2 FQDESV (reference sequence). The V end lost 3 bases, the J end lost 5 bases, and 15 bases lay between the germline ends. The CDR3 totals 15 residues. CDR3 sequence: CASSFTGARGDTQYF. The CDR3 DNA sequence: TGTGCCAGCAGCTTTACCGGGGCCAGGGGAGATACGCAGTATTTT.

V gene TRBV6-1 combines with J gene TRBJ2-2; 14 nucleotides agree with TRBD2. CDR1 MNHNS and CDR2 SASEGT come from the germline V gene. V lost 4 bases, J lost 4 bases, and 2 bases stayed unmatched. The CDR3 has 16 amino acids. CDR3 nucleotide sequence: TGTGCCAGCAGTGGGACTAGCGGGGGGCCCACCGGGGAGCTGTTTTTT. Its protein product is CASSGTSGGPTGELFF.

V and J are TRBV21-1 and TRBJ2-7; the table's TRBD2 call for D was not verified on the DNA. TRBV21-1 is deemed a pseudogene. This CDR3 is 14 amino acids long. In DNA, the CDR3 is TGTGCCAGCAGCCCCCCCGGCGGGTGGGACGAGCAGTACTTC. Its protein product is CASSPPGGWDEQYF.

The chain carries TRBV4-1 and TRBJ2-5; D is perhaps TRBD2 (6 bases). CDR3 size: 15 residues. V shed 1 base and J shed 1 base, with 10 bases lying between them. Germline loops: CDR1 MGHRA, CDR2 YSYEKL. This CDR3 reads CASSQALASQETQYF. For the CDR3, the DNA is TGCGCCAGCAGCCAAGCACTAGCCAGCCAAGAGACCCAGTACTTC.

V and J are TRBV11-2 and TRBJ2-2; D may be TRBD1 (6 bases). Trimming removed 4 bases from V and 4 bases from J, with 10 bases in between. The CDR3 is made up of 14 amino acids. Looked up from germline, CDR1 is SGHAT and CDR2 is FQNNGV. For the CDR3, the DNA is TGTGCCAGCAGCTCTCAGGGGTTCACCGGGGAGCTGTTTTTT. It yields the protein CASSSQGFTGELFF.

V and J are TRBV10-3 and TRBJ2-2; 7 bases are shared with TRBD2. Per germline, CDR1 ENHRY and CDR2 SYGVKD. The length of the CDR3 is 13 residues. V was clipped by 7 bases and J by 4 bases; unmatched bases: 3. In nucleotides, the CDR3 is TGTGCCATCAACGGGGGGTCCACCGGGGAGCTGTTTTTT. It translates to CAINGGSTGELFF.

CDR3 nucleotides: TGTGCCAGCAGGTCAGTGAGACAGGGTAATTCACCCCTCCACTTT. It codes for CASRSVRQGNSPLHF. This chain links TRBV27 with TRBJ1-6, with 7 bases matching TRBD1. The CDR3 runs to 15 residues. Germline V gene lookup returns CDR1 MNHEY and CDR2 SMNVEV (reference sequence). V dropped 6 bases and J dropped 6; count of bases not matched to a gene: 8.

In DNA form, the CDR3 reads TGTGCCAGTAGTATTTCAAGGGGCGCTGAAGCTTTCTTT. Translating it yields CASSISRGAEAFF. The chain has TRBV19 and TRBJ1-1; D might be TRBD1 (5 bases). The V end was cut by 3 bases, the J end by 6 bases, with 11 bases between. The CDR3 length is 13 residues. CDR1 and CDR2 (germline): LNHDA, SQIVND (reference sequence).

With regard to this clone: At one of its ends the junction is not consistent with the germline gene, which may arise from a read error. This rearrangement joins TRBV20-1 to TRBJ2-1, with 9 positions matching TRBD2. This CDR3 has 14 amino acids. Germline-derived CDR1 and CDR2 are DFQATT and SNEGSKA (reference sequence). CDR3 sequence (DNA): TGCAGAGCTAGTGGCGGGGGGGCCCACAATGAGCAGTTCTTC. Protein: CRASGGGAHNEQFF.

The chain has TRBV2 and TRBJ1-3; perhaps TRBD1 as D (5 bases). Germline V lookup: CDR1 SNHLY, CDR2 FYNNEI. V gave up 7 bases and J gave up 4 bases, with 14 bases separating them. The CDR3 has 14 amino acids. The CDR3 loop is CASNGGPSGNTIYF. In nucleotides, the CDR3 is TGTGCCAGCAACGGGGGACCCTCCGGAAACACCATATATTTT.

The CDR3 loop reads CASSQGLEAFF. In DNA form, the CDR3 reads TGTGCCAGCAGCCAGGGACTTGAAGCTTTCTTT. This sequence joins TRBV3-1 (or the pseudogene TRBV3-2) and TRBJ1-1; weak D call: TRBD1 (5 bases). CDR3 length: 11 residues. The germline CDR1 and CDR2 sequences are LGHDT and YNNKEL (reference sequence). Trimming shortened V by 3 bases and J by 7 bases, and 6 bases separated the two germline ends.

This clone was found once. This chain joins TRBV3-1 (or the pseudogene TRBV3-2) and TRBJ2-5, with a weak D call TRBD1 (7 bases). Trimming pared 0 bases from V and 8 bases from J, leaving 16 bases between. The germline V gene encodes CDR1 LGHDT and CDR2 YNNKEL (reference sequence). This CDR3 is built from 15 residues. This chain's CDR3 is CASSQDPGGPDTQYF. In nucleotides, the CDR3 is TGTGCCAGCAGCCAAGATCCAGGGGGGCCCGACACCCAGTACTTC.

This chain uses TRBV12-3 or TRBV12-4 with TRBJ1-6, with 7 bases aligning to TRBD1. CDR3 length: 12 amino acids. Trimming took 6 bases from V and 8 from J; bases not matched to a gene: 1. In DNA, the CDR3 is TGTGCCAGCAGGGGGACAGATTCACCCCTCCACTTT. Protein sequence: CASRGTDSPLHF.

This chain links TRBV10-3 with TRBJ2-3, with 8 bases that match TRBD1. CDR3 length: 16 amino acids. V shed 0 bases and J 4 bases; nucleotides not matched to a gene: 6. CDR1 is ENHRY and CDR2 is SYGVKD in the germline V gene. CDR3 DNA sequence: TGTGCCATCAGTGAGTCTTCAGGGGGCCTTCCAGATACGCAGTATTTT. It yields the protein CAISESSGGLPDTQYF.

CDR3 sequence (DNA): TGTGCCAGCAGCACTCGGGACAGTTTTAATGAAAAACTGTTTTTT. This encodes CASSTRDSFNEKLFF. This chain uses TRBV9 with TRBJ1-4; 7 nucleotides line up with TRBD1. This CDR3 contains 15 residues. V was pared by 4 bases and J by 4 bases, with 7 bases of the junction left unmatched. The germline CDR1 and CDR2 sequences are SGDLS and YYNGEE.

The V gene is TRBV19, the J gene TRBJ2-2, with D tentatively TRBD2 (5 bases). This CDR3 is built from 12 residues. CDR1 is LNHDA and CDR2 is SQIVND in the germline V gene (reference sequence). The V gene lost 8 bases and the J gene lost 6 bases, with 10 bases spanning the gap. Here the CDR3 reads CASLREPGELFF. CDR3 DNA sequence: TGTGCCAGTCTGAGGGAACCCGGGGAGCTGTTTTTT.